Listed below are T cell receptor beta chains from one sample, sequenced in a study of T cell responses to AZD1222 COVID-19 vaccine. The assay was immunoSEQ multiplex PCR, and TCRdb's table has in-frame clones only and misses some. Here the sample spans around 130,000 clones, around 90% being singletons. Sequenced here: peripheral blood, sampled on day 0 of AZD1222 vaccination. These receptors originate from an adult in good health. CDR3s include the opening cysteine and the closing phenylalanine or tryptophan. D genes are given only for firm matches. Clone size is shown for a subset of rows, as once, few, many or a class of expanded clone.

D gene,clone size,V gene,J gene,CDR3 protein,CDR3 DNA
NA,NA,TRBV5-4,TRBJ2-1,CASSLPGGSYNEQFF,TGTGCCAGCAGCTTGCCCGGGGGCTCCTACAATGAGCAGTTCTTC
TRBD2,NA,TRBV5-6,TRBJ2-2,CASSRLGSGRIGGELFF,TGTGCCAGCAGCCGCCTGGGTAGCGGGAGAATCGGCGGGGAGCTGTTTTTT
TRBD2,few,TRBV5-1,TRBJ2-1,CASSLEAGASYNEQFF,TGCGCCAGCAGCTTGGAGGCGGGAGCCTCCTACAATGAGCAGTTCTTC
NA,NA,TRBV5-1,TRBJ2-5,CASSLGQQETQYF,TGCGCCAGCAGCTTGGGACAGCAAGAGACCCAGTACTTC
NA,NA,TRBV30,TRBJ2-2,CAWAANTGELFF,TGTGCCTGGGCGGCTAACACCGGGGAGCTGTTTTTT
NA,NA,TRBV11-3,TRBJ1-1,CASSPNGGGITEAFF,TGTGCCAGCAGCCCTAATGGGGGAGGCATCACTGAAGCTTTCTTT
NA,NA,TRBV30,TRBJ1-1,CAWSGRVLGVAEAFF,TGTGCCTGGAGCGGAAGGGTTCTTGGAGTAGCTGAAGCTTTCTTT
NA,few,TRBV10-3,TRBJ2-3,CAIRPTGLLSTDTQYF,TGTGCCATCAGGCCCACAGGGCTCCTAAGCACAGATACGCAGTATTTT
NA,NA,TRBV6-5,TRBJ1-5,CASRDERGYQPQHF,TGTGCCAGCAGGGACGAGAGGGGGTATCAGCCCCAGCATTTT
TRBD1,NA,TRBV5-1,TRBJ2-1,CASSPGTGRYNEQFF,TGCGCCAGCAGCCCCGGGACAGGGAGGTACAATGAGCAGTTCTTC
NA,once,TRBV3-1/TRBV3-2,TRBJ2-7,CASSQGPSASYEQYF,TGTGCCAGCAGCCAAGGACCCAGCGCCTCCTACGAGCAGTACTTC
NA,NA,TRBV24-1,TRBJ1-2,CATSDSPNRESGYGYTF,TGTGCCACCAGTGACTCTCCCAACAGGGAAAGCGGCTATGGCTACACCTTC
TRBD2,NA,TRBV9,TRBJ2-1,CASSGTSGSFYNEQFF,TGTGCCAGCAGCGGGACTAGCGGGAGTTTCTACAATGAGCAGTTCTTC
TRBD1,NA,TRBV15,TRBJ1-4,CATSSGTGGEKLFF,TGTGCCACCAGCAGTGGGACAGGCGGGGAAAAACTGTTTTTT
NA,NA,TRBV9,TRBJ2-6,CASSSRGGQVSGANVLTF,TGTGCCAGCAGCTCCCGGGGAGGACAGGTCTCTGGGGCCAACGTCCTGACTTTC
TRBD1,NA,TRBV4-1,TRBJ1-1,CASSLGQGNTEAFF,TGCGCCAGCAGCCTTGGACAGGGAAACACTGAAGCTTTCTTT
NA,once,TRBV10-2,TRBJ2-1,CASSEGAPAEGNEQFF,TGCGCCAGCAGTGAAGGGGCCCCAGCAGAGGGCAATGAGCAGTTCTTC
NA,NA,TRBV5-8,TRBJ1-1,CASSTQWEGTEAFF,TGTGCCAGCAGCACACAATGGGAGGGGACTGAAGCTTTCTTT
TRBD1,NA,TRBV11-2,TRBJ1-1,CASSVPTGGVWNTEAFF,TGTGCCAGCAGCGTCCCGACAGGGGGCGTTTGGAACACTGAAGCTTTCTTT
NA,once,TRBV18,TRBJ2-3,CASSPRDTLPDTQYF,TGTGCCAGCTCCCCCCGGGACACACTCCCAGATACGCAGTATTTT
NA,few,TRBV7-8,TRBJ1-5,CASSLGPGGHQPQHF,TGTGCCAGCAGTCTAGGGCCAGGCGGTCATCAGCCCCAGCATTTT
TRBD2,NA,TRBV27,TRBJ2-1,CASSWGGIREQFF,TGTGCCAGCAGTTGGGGGGGGATCCGTGAGCAGTTCTTC